This TCR beta chain is drawn from a study of T cells in Graves' hyperthyroidism and ophthalmopathy (dated by TCRdb to the late 2010s). Some background on the complete study: Peripheral blood samples were taken at initial diagnosis, before any treatment was given. After blood sampling, hyperthyroidism patients were treated with methimazole at a starting dose of 30 mg daily, and ophthalmopathy patients were treated with high-dose intravenous methylprednisolone. A discovery cohort of fewer than 110 patients, about 44 with Graves' ophthalmopathy and approximately 55 with stable Graves' hyperthyroidism, was used to find distinguishing TCR V-J signatures. The study also compared thyroid tissue and blood T-cell repertoires from five or six Graves' hyperthyroidism patients. For training and testing, the approximately 97 patients in the discovery cohort were randomly divided in a 7:3 ratio. TCR Vbeta CDR3 sequencing of roughly 140 peripheral blood samples (approximately 44 ophthalmopathy, about 74 hyperthyroidism and approximately 17 progressor patients) is reported in the paper. Prospective prediction of ophthalmopathy was tested in an independent validation cohort of 18 to 20 hyperthyroidism patients and some 17 patients who later progressed to ophthalmopathy. Points the paper makes about the study in general: A model built on a 13 V-J signature distinguished ophthalmopathy from stable hyperthyroidism, reaching about 89% sensitivity and about 81% specificity in cross-validation and 80%/75% in testing. In validation, progression to ophthalmopathy was predicted by the model with around 71% sensitivity and around 75% specificity, a median of roughly six months before onset. Sample size was not statistically predetermined, and blinding of investigators to group allocation was not performed. Most expanded thyroid clonotypes (frequency above 0.001) were also detected in blood, suggesting blood repertoires may reflect thyroid immune responses.

This clonotype was observed a handful of times. Its antigen target is currently unknown. No per-base quality is available; no much larger clone lies one base away. The TCR beta CDR3 regions were amplified from RNA transcripts. For the first round of RT-PCR on the TCR CDR3, the HTBI primer set was used together with the Qiagen OneStep RT-PCR kit. The libraries were constructed in a second round of multiplex PCR and then size-selected and purified. Libraries were sequenced paired-end with 100 bp reads on an Illumina HiSeq2000. As for the authors' bioinformatics: SOAPnuke was used to process the raw data, removing reads that contained adapters or uncalled bases, had a mean Phred below 15, or lacked an exact match to the constant primer or identifier. High-quality paired reads were merged using COPE v1.2.5, and each unique nucleotide sequence was defined as a clonotype. MiTCR v1.1 was used to align clonotypes to the IMGT TRBV, TRBD and TRBJ reference segments. The analysis included only V-J combinations with a frequency above 0.0001, which together covered roughly 99% of the repertoires. A TCS score was defined as the ratio of F50 (clonal expansion) to E x V (chaos), with BLOSUM62-based TCRdist applied between CDR3 peptides within each V-J. Welch's t-statistics and random forest reduced 500 to 550 V-J features to 10 to 15, which were used in a naive Bayes classifier (R e1071). Using fastp at Q25 and MiXCR, TCRdb reprocessed the public reads and kept productive beta chains. Each CDR3 protein appears once, grouped with its most common genes and DNA. TCRdb's processing, not the authors', yielded these V and J calls. The sample contains 500,000 to 600,000 distinct CDR3 sequences, over 15% of them found a single time. Approximately 18% of the sample rests with the top ten.

Stable Graves' hyperthyroidism was defined as the absence of progression to ophthalmopathy over 18 months of follow-up. Hyperthyroidism patients were newly diagnosed, had a disease duration of under 2 months, and were aged 18 to 65 years. The study excluded patients with uncontrolled infections, other autoimmune diseases, pregnancy or lactation. Diagnoses relied on clinical symptoms, serum thyroxine and TRAb, thyroid ultrasound and orbital computed tomography. PBMCs were isolated from 8 to 10 ml of fresh peripheral blood by Ficoll-Paque density gradient centrifugation. Trizol reagent was used to extract total RNA, and RNA quality was then checked on an Agilent 2100 Bioanalyzer. Trimming leaves V shorter by 2 bases and J shorter by 2 bases, with the junction holding 12 bases beyond the gene matches. CDR1 and CDR2 are read off the germline V gene as SGHRS and YFSETQ. The CDR3 covers 18 residues, taking in both the cysteine and the phenylalanine. Only the CDR3 region is kept as DNA, spanning 54 bases read in frame from base 1.

This sequence originates from a woman between 18 and 29 years old with Graves' hyperthyroidism. The sequence joins TRBV5-1 to TRBJ2-7, with 11 bases matching TRBD2. Sequenced sample: blood. The CDR3 has the sequence CASSFSLAGGRLTYEQYF. The base sequence is TGCGCCAGCAGCTTCTCTCTAGCGGGAGGACGCCTCACCTACGAGCAGTACTTC.